These 31 T cell receptor beta chains came from one sample sequenced in a study of T cells in Graves' hyperthyroidism and ophthalmopathy. TCR beta CDR3 regions were amplified from RNA. First-round RT-PCR of the TCR CDR3 relied on the HTBI primer set. TCRdb ran MiXCR on the multiplex PCR reads and lists one entry per CDR3 protein. The data show hundreds of thousands of distinct CDR3 sequences, with roughly 15% seen just once and roughly an eighth held by the top ten. Input material: blood. Receptor source: a woman between 45 and 60 years old with Graves' ophthalmopathy.

This clonotype was seen repeatedly, ten times or more. This chain uses TRBV28 with TRBJ1-1; D is undetermined. The V and J ends lost 7 bases and 2 bases respectively, with 8 bases between them. The CDR3 length is 12 residues. CDR1 is MDHEN and CDR2 is SYDVKM in the germline V gene. Written as DNA, the CDR3 is TGTGCCAGCATCGACGCCAACACTGAAGCTTTCTTT. It is translated as CASIDANTEAFF. Full variable domain (remainder filled in from reference TRBV28 and TRBJ1-1): DVKVTQSSRYLVKRTGEKVFLECVQDMDHENMFWYRQDPGLGLRLIYFSYDVKMKEKGDIPEGYSVSREKKERFSLILESASTNQTSMYLCASIDANTEAFFGQGTRLTVV.

The chain has TRBV10-3 and TRBJ2-3; D is unresolved. CDR1 is ENHRY and CDR2 is SYGVKD in the germline V gene. V lost 6 bases, J lost 7 bases, and 14 bases lay in between. The CDR3 consists of 13 residues. CDR3 sequence: CAIRTPYSNTQYF. CDR3 coding DNA: TGTGCCATCAGAACACCGTACTCAAATACGCAGTATTTT.

The V call is TRBV4-1, the J call TRBJ1-6; tentative D call: TRBD1 (5 bases). The CDR3 has 13 residues. Trimming removed 1 base from V and 13 bases from J, with 11 bases in between. Germline CDR1 reads MGHRA; CDR2 reads YSYEKL. The CDR3 loop reads CASSQGGGRPLHF. Here the CDR3 DNA reads TGCGCCAGCAGCCAAGGTGGGGGACGGCCCCTCCACTTT.

At least ten counts were recorded for this clonotype. In DNA form, the CDR3 reads TGTGCCAGCAGTCCCGCAAGACAGGCCTACTCCTACGAGCAGTACTTC. It codes for CASSPARQAYSYEQYF. The genes are TRBV27 and TRBJ2-7; maybe TRBD1 (6 bases). Trimming left V 5 bases short and J 0 bases short, with 17 bases between. This CDR3 contains 16 residues. Germline loops: CDR1 MNHEY, CDR2 SMNVEV (reference sequence).

This clonotype has a count of ten or more. The chain has TRBV6-5 and TRBJ2-5; D is undetermined. V gave up 0 bases and J gave up 1 base, with 15 bases separating them. Germline CDR1 and CDR2: MNHEY and SVGAGI. The CDR3 consists of 17 residues. The CDR3 region is CASSYSGSGAAQETQYF. In DNA form, the CDR3 reads TGTGCCAGCAGTTACTCTGGCTCGGGCGCCGCCCAAGAGACCCAGTACTTC.

This clonotype was detected ten times or more. The J gene is TRBJ2-1, the V gene TRBV7-9; 12 bases line up with TRBD1. This CDR3 comprises 15 residues. Germline assignment: CDR1 SEHNR and CDR2 FQNEAQ (reference sequence). The J segment lost 7 bases and the V segment lost 5 bases, leaving 6 bases of the junction unmatched. The CDR3 spells CASSGRDRGLNEQFF. CDR3 nucleotides: TGTGCCAGCAGCGGAAGGGACAGGGGGCTAAATGAGCAGTTCTTC. Full variable domain (remainder filled in from reference TRBV7-9 and TRBJ2-1): DTGVSQNPRHKITKRGQNVTFRCDPISEHNRLYWYRQTLGQGPEFLTYFQNEAQLEKSRLLSDRFSAERPKGSFSTLEIQRTEQGDSAMYLCASSGRDRGLNEQFFGPGTRLTVL.

This clonotype was recorded many times. The CDR3 is CASRLLQGHEQFF. CDR3 sequence (DNA): TGTGCCAGCAGACTACTACAGGGTCATGAGCAGTTCTTC. This chain joins TRBV28 and TRBJ2-1; possible D gene TRBD1, 6 bases. V was pared by 6 bases and J by 8 bases, with 14 bases between. Germline V lookup: CDR1 MDHEN, CDR2 SYDVKM. The CDR3 loop spans 13 amino acids.

Many counts were recorded for this clonotype. The CDR3 nucleotides read TGTGCCAGCACCCTGGAACAAAGCAATCAGCCCCAGCATTTT. Translation gives CASTLEQSNQPQHF. The J gene is TRBJ1-5, the V gene TRBV2; D unclear. There are 14 residues in the CDR3. Germline V CDR1 and CDR2: SNHLY, FYNNEI. The V end was cut by 7 bases, the J end by 1 base, with 11 bases between. The whole variable domain, remainder taken from reference TRBV2 and TRBJ1-5, is EPEVTQTPSHQVTQMGQEVILRCVPISNHLYFYWYRQILGQKVEFLVSFYNNEISEKSEIFDDQFSVERPDGSNFTLKIRSTKLEDSAMYFCASTLEQSNQPQHFGDGTRLSIL.

This clonotype was seen repeatedly, ten times or more. The chain employs TRBV3-1 and TRBJ2-1, with 8 bases lining up with TRBD1. V was clipped by 1 base and J by 4 bases; unmatched bases: 3. The germline V gene has CDR1 LGHDT and CDR2 YNNKEL (reference sequence). This CDR3 region has 15 residues. The CDR3 spells CASSQVRTGYNEQFF. The CDR3 region has the DNA TGTGCCAGCAGCCAAGTAAGGACAGGGTACAATGAGCAGTTCTTC.

This clonotype was detected a few times. V usage is TRBV9 and J usage is TRBJ2-1, with D unclear. The V gene lost 0 bases and the J gene lost 8 bases, with 18 bases spanning the gap. CDR1 SGDLS and CDR2 YYNGEE come from the germline V gene. The CDR3 loop spans 16 amino acids. The CDR3 here is CASSVENSTPMDEQFF. CDR3 coding DNA: TGTGCCAGCAGCGTAGAAAACTCCACGCCGATGGATGAGCAGTTCTTC.

The genes are TRBV13 and TRBJ2-3; the match to TRBD2 covers 11 bases. V lost 5 bases to trimming and J lost 11 bases; unmatched junction nucleotides: 15. CDR3 size: 16 residues. CDR1 is PRHDT, CDR2 FYEKMQ, per germline (reference sequence). The CDR3 is CASSHPSGTSGSKQYF. CDR3 coding DNA: TGTGCCAGCAGCCACCCATCGGGTACTAGCGGGAGCAAGCAGTATTTT.

This clonotype was found a few times. The chain's CDR3 is CATSDPGGAANEQFF. Written as DNA, the CDR3 is TGTGCCACCAGTGATCCAGGGGGCGCGGCTAATGAGCAGTTCTTC. The chain links TRBV24-1 to TRBJ2-1, with TRBD1 matching 8 bases. V gave up 3 bases and J gave up 7 bases; unmatched junction bases: 7. This CDR3 region has 15 residues. Germline CDR1 KGHDR, CDR2 SFDVKD.

This clonotype was counted many times. The chain carries TRBV18 and TRBJ2-5, with D uncertain. There are 13 residues in the CDR3. Germline CDR1 KGHSH, CDR2 LQKENI. Trimming shortened V by 2 bases and J by 0 bases, and 4 bases separated the two germline ends. The CDR3 DNA follows: TGTGCCAGCTCACCAGGGTACCAAGAGACCCAGTACTTC. It encodes CASSPGYQETQYF.

This clonotype has only a few counts. This chain uses TRBV27 with TRBJ1-3; no clear D gene. The CDR3 is 14 amino acids. Germline CDR1 MNHEY, CDR2 SMNVEV (reference sequence). V lost 4 bases and J lost 4, with 11 bases in between. This CDR3 is CASSSLGGGNTIYF. DNA of the CDR3: TGTGCCAGCAGTTCCCTGGGAGGGGGAAACACCATATATTTT.

CDR3 residues: CASSPTRNEQFF. CDR3 nucleotides: TGTGCCAGCAGCCCTACCCGCAATGAGCAGTTCTTC. The V gene is TRBV7-9, the J gene TRBJ2-1; D not certain. Germline V gives CDR1 SEHNR, CDR2 FQNEAQ (reference sequence). V dropped 5 bases and J dropped 6 bases, with 8 bases sitting between them. The CDR3 spans 12 residues.

This clonotype came up a few times. The chain has TRBV6-6 and TRBJ2-2; no clear D. The CDR3 covers 18 residues. V lost 0 bases to trimming and J lost 0 bases, with 14 bases between them. The V gene's germline CDR1 is MNHNY and CDR2 SVGAGI (reference sequence). In DNA, the CDR3 is TGTGCCAGCAGTTACTCGAGGCAGACGTGGGCGAACACCGGGGAGCTGTTTTTT. It encodes CASSYSRQTWANTGELFF.

This clonotype has a count of ten or more. The chain employs TRBV7-3 and TRBJ2-3; D might be TRBD2 (6 bases). This CDR3 has 15 amino acids. Per the germline V gene, CDR1 is SGHTA and CDR2 is FQGTGA. The germline V and J ends were trimmed by 5 bases and 4 bases, with 16 bases remaining between them. The CDR3, as DNA: TGTGCCAGCAGCCTACGAGGGCGGGGCCCAGATACGCAGTATTTT. This translates into CASSLRGRGPDTQYF.

Note on this clonotype: Its ends do not fully match the called genes, so a read error is possible. The chain couples TRBV28 to TRBJ2-2; D ambiguous. Germline V CDR1 and CDR2: MDHEN, SYDVKM. CDR3 length equals 15 residues. CDR3: CAGSLRQRNTGELFF. DNA for the CDR3: TGTGCCGGCAGTTTAAGGCAGAGGAACACCGGGGAGCTGTTTTTT. Together with reference TRBV28 and TRBJ2-2, the CDR3 gives the full variable domain: DVKVTQSSRYLVKRTGEKVFLECVQDMDHENMFWYRQDPGLGLRLIYFSYDVKMKEKGDIPEGYSVSREKKERFSLILESASTNQTSMYLCAGSLRQRNTGELFFGEGSRLTVL.

The chain recombines TRBV27 with TRBJ2-3; 11 bases align to TRBD2. The germline V gene encodes CDR1 MNHEY and CDR2 SMNVEV (reference sequence). Unmatched junction bases numbered 9, after V lost 6 bases and J lost 4 bases. The CDR3 extends over 16 amino acids. The CDR3 region has the DNA TGTGCCAGCAGGATCCTACTAGCGGGAGAAGCAGATACGCAGTATTTT. Translated: CASRILLAGEADTQYF.

This chain connects TRBV29-1 to TRBJ2-7; 8 bases fit TRBD2. The CDR3 length is 15 residues. CDR1 is SQVTM, CDR2 ANQGSEA, per germline. With V trimmed by 5 bases and J by 5 bases, 14 bases remained unmatched. The CDR3 DNA sequence: TGCAGCGTTAGTTCCGGGACTAGAGAACTCAACGAGCAGTACTTC. Residues: CSVSSGTRELNEQYF.

This clonotype was detected only a few times. V gene TRBV29-1 combines with J gene TRBJ2-6; D might be TRBD2 (5 bases). Germline lookup yields CDR1 SQVTM and CDR2 ANQGSEA. The CDR3 extends over 14 amino acids. V was pared by 5 bases and J by 2 bases, with 10 bases between. CDR3 sequence: CSVISGAGANVLTF. For the CDR3, the DNA is TGCAGCGTTATCTCCGGGGCTGGGGCCAACGTCCTGACTTTC.

The chain uses TRBV7-9 and TRBJ1-5; maybe TRBD1 (5 bases). V gave up 1 base and J gave up 3 bases, with 16 bases separating them. Germline V gene data show CDR1 as SEHNR and CDR2 as FQNEAQ (reference sequence). This CDR3 has 17 amino acids. CDR3 DNA: TGTGCCAGCAGCTTAGGGGGGATGAAGGGCATCAATCAGCCCCAGCATTTT. Its protein is CASSLGGMKGINQPQHF.

The rearrangement joins TRBV6-2 or TRBV6-3 to TRBJ1-5; 7 bases fit TRBD1. The germline CDR1 and CDR2 sequences are MNHEY and SVGEGT. The CDR3 consists of 16 residues. Unmatched junction bases numbered 14, after V lost 6 bases and J lost 6 bases. DNA for the CDR3: TGTGCCAGCAGCACTGCAGGGGGATTGGGTGGTCAGCCCCAGCATTTT. Amino acid sequence: CASSTAGGLGGQPQHF.

At least ten counts were recorded for this clonotype. The chain links TRBV10-3 to TRBJ2-7, with 9 nucleotides matching TRBD1. This CDR3 is built from 15 residues. Looked up from germline, CDR1 is ENHRY and CDR2 is SYGVKD. The V gene end was trimmed by 4 bases and the J gene end by 3 bases; junction bases not matched to a gene: 7. CDR3 in DNA: TGTGCCATCAGTGCCCCGGACAGGGGCCTCTACGAGCAGTACTTC. Its translation is CAISAPDRGLYEQYF.

This clonotype was detected a few times. V usage is TRBV5-1 and J usage is TRBJ2-7; D unresolved. The CDR3 loop spans 13 amino acids. Germline V lookup: CDR1 SGHRS, CDR2 YFSETQ. The germline V and J ends were trimmed by 4 bases and 5 bases, with 13 bases remaining between them. CDR3 in amino acids: CASSPQMGNEQYF. The CDR3 DNA reads TGCGCCAGCAGCCCACAGATGGGAAACGAGCAGTACTTC.

The chain employs TRBV19 and TRBJ2-4, with D unclear. Looked up from germline, CDR1 is LNHDA and CDR2 is SQIVND (reference sequence). V lost 7 bases and J 6 bases, leaving 16 bases between the germline ends. The CDR3 extends over 14 amino acids. The CDR3 DNA reads TGTGCCAGTACCCCGACGGACGTGGGAAACATTCAGTACTTC. As protein: CASTPTDVGNIQYF.

This clonotype was detected ten times or more. The junction does not match germline at one end; this may be a read error. The chain uses TRBV5-1 and TRBJ1-1; D is unclear. The CDR3 loop spans 13 amino acids. Germline CDR1 SGHRS, CDR2 YFSETQ. CDR3 loop: CASSLGENTEAFF. CDR3 nucleotide sequence: TGTGCCAGCAGCCTAGGTGAGAACACTGAAGCTTTCTTT.

As to this clonotype: One base away lies a much larger clone, so this may be a sequencing read error. The CDR3 DNA reads as TGTGCCAGCAGTGGAGTTCTGGGACAGGGGGCAAGGGAGACCCAGTACTTC. Encoded protein: CASSGVLGQGARETQYF. The rearrangement joins TRBV2 to TRBJ2-5; TRBD1 aligns across 12 bases. From germline, CDR1 is SNHLY and CDR2 FYNNEI. The CDR3 runs to 17 residues. V lost 4 bases and J lost 5; bases outside the gene matches: 11.

The V call is TRBV6-5, the J call TRBJ2-2; tentatively, D is TRBD2 (6 bases). The CDR3 extends over 13 amino acids. The V end was cut by 7 bases, the J end by 6 bases, with 12 bases between. The germline V gene encodes CDR1 MNHEY and CDR2 SVGAGI. The CDR3, as DNA: TGTGCCAGCAATTGGGGGGTTTCCGGGGAGCTGTTTTTT. This codes for CASNWGVSGELFF.

Worth noting for this clonotype: With a much larger clone just one base away, this may be a read error. The rearrangement joins TRBV15 to TRBJ2-5; D remains ambiguous. Trimming removed 5 bases at V and 4 bases at J, with 17 bases between. Germline loops: CDR1 LNHNV, CDR2 YYDKDF (reference sequence). This CDR3 is 15 amino acids long. CDR3 residues: CATSRLPPGRETQYF. Here the CDR3 DNA reads TGTGCCACCAGCCGATTGCCCCCCGGGCGAGAGACCCAGTACTTC.

This chain connects TRBV19 to TRBJ2-7; 9 bases line up with TRBD2. Per the germline V gene, CDR1 is LNHDA and CDR2 is SQIVND (reference sequence). The CDR3 extends over 14 amino acids. The V segment lost 6 bases and the J segment 6 bases; nucleotides outside the gene matches: 9. CDR3 in DNA: TGTGCCAGTAGGAGGCGGGAGGGCAATCCCGAGCAGTACTTC. Translation: CASRRREGNPEQYF.